This T cell receptor (beta chain) is drawn from a study of blood T cell repertoires in COVID-19. Overall study context: COVID-19 samples from acute and convalescent phases originated in the United States, Italy and Spain. In each case, the material was cDNA or gDNA derived from T cells, B-cell-depleted T cells, or PBMCs.

In the study's own analysis: Amplification of reference gene primers was used by the study to estimate nucleated cell counts. Using immunoSEQ multiplex PCR, the repertoire was profiled, and TCRdb retains in-frame clones only, with some absent. V, J and clone size are taken as reported in that table, and D and trimming were inferred from the DNA itself. The sample comprises approximately 310,000 clones, roughly 84% of which are singletons, and 1% rests with the top ten. This clonotype was obtained from a man in his fifties or sixties with active or convalescent COVID-19. Sequencing was carried out using peripheral blood.

CDR3: CAWSGPGLAHYNEQFF. The DNA of the CDR3 is TGTGCCTGGAGTGGACCGGGACTAGCCCATTACAATGAGCAGTTCTTC. The chain couples TRBV30 to TRBJ2-1, with 9 positions matching TRBD2. CDR3 length: 16 amino acids. After removal of 1 base from V and 4 bases from J, the junction contained 8 bases not matched to a gene. In germline, CDR1 is GTSNPN, CDR2 SVGIG (reference sequence).